The sequence of this T cell receptor (beta chain) was determined in a study of siplizumab effects on memory and regulatory T cells. Notes on the study in general: Neither a naive nor a memory phenotype was assignable to roughly 75-95% of proliferating CD4+ or CD8+ clones. Siplizumab cultures yielded proliferating Tregs whose suppressive function was not confirmed.

Coculture of mixed lymphocyte reaction cells was performed at 37°C for under seven days. With 7 bases removed from V and 4 bases from J, the gap between germline ends came to 13 bases. The CDR3 has 13 amino acids. Germline CDR1 MNHEY, CDR2 SMNVEV (reference sequence). Some clones are missing from TCRdb's copy, which holds only in-frame ones; the method was immunoSEQ multiplex PCR. The sample has 15,000 to 20,000 clones, 44% seen once. With regard to this clone: Its antigen is unidentified.

Material: CFSE-low (dividing) CD4+ T cells sorted from an allogeneic mixed lymphocyte reaction. This clonotype was obtained from a human donor in good health; the cells came from an allogeneic mixed lymphocyte reaction. Some clones in this sample may be carry-over from other donors' samples. The chain carries TRBV27 and TRBJ1-1, with a weak D call TRBD1 (5 bases). This chain's CDR3 is CASTTRGGTEAFF. The CDR3 DNA reads as TGTGCCAGCACCACTAGGGGTGGCACTGAAGCTTTCTTT.